The rows below give T cell receptor beta chains drawn from one sample of a study of identical twins. TCRdb ran MiXCR on the 5' RACE reads and lists one entry per CDR3 protein. This sample has 540,000 or so distinct CDR3 sequences, with about 20% found just once. These sequences were also reported in another study, on yellow fever vaccine responses in identical twins.

Input material: CD4+ T cells sorted from blood. The receptors shown here come from a woman between 18 and 30 years old in good health. CDR3s include the opening cysteine and the closing phenylalanine or tryptophan. The D gene is left open where the match is weak. Expanded clones are given a class, and other clones once, few, many or no size at all.

size: NA; D: TRBD2; J: TRBJ2-5; V: TRBV12-3/TRBV12-4; DNA: TGTGCCAGCATCCTTGGCGGCCTAGCGGCGTCCGGGGGGACCCAGTACTTC; CDR3: CASILGGLAASGGTQYF
size: few; D: TRBD1; J: TRBJ2-5; V: TRBV12-3/TRBV12-4; DNA: TGTGCCAGCAGCCCCGTAGGGGGCTTTGAGACCCAGTACTTC; CDR3: CASSPVGGFETQYF
size: few; D: NA; J: TRBJ1-1; V: TRBV11-2; DNA: TGTGCCAGCAGCGCGGGAGTAGGGACTTTCTTT; CDR3: CASSAGVGTFF
size: NA; D: NA; J: TRBJ2-3; V: TRBV29-1; DNA: TGCAGCGTAAACAGGGGGGGATTGGCAGATTGGCAGTATTTT; CDR3: CSVNRGGLADWQYF
size: NA; D: TRBD1; J: TRBJ2-1; V: TRBV5-1; DNA: TGCGCCAGCAGCCGGGGACAGGATGCCCATGAGCAGTTCTTC; CDR3: CASSRGQDAHEQFF
size: NA; D: NA; J: TRBJ1-5; V: TRBV10-3; DNA: TGTGCCACCCGAAATAGCAATCAGCCCCAGCATTTT; CDR3: CATRNSNQPQHF
size: NA; D: NA; J: TRBJ1-2; V: TRBV12-3/TRBV12-4; DNA: TGTGCCAGCACCTCGGGGGCCACAGACTACTATGGCTACACCTTC; CDR3: CASTSGATDYYGYTF
size: NA; D: TRBD1; J: TRBJ1-1; V: TRBV6-2/TRBV6-3; DNA: TGTGCCAGCAGCTCCCGACAGGGTCAAGCTTTCTTT; CDR3: CASSSRQGQAFF
size: few; D: TRBD1; J: TRBJ2-3; V: TRBV18; DNA: TGTGCCAGCTCACCGGGACAGGGAGTAGATACGCAGTATTTT; CDR3: CASSPGQGVDTQYF
size: NA; D: TRBD1; J: TRBJ2-5; V: TRBV19; DNA: TGTGCCAGAACACAGGGGCGAGAGACCCAGTACTTC; CDR3: CARTQGRETQYF
size: few; D: NA; J: TRBJ2-1; V: TRBV29-1; DNA: TGCAGCGTTGCGTTCAGGGAGAATGAGCAGTTCTTC; CDR3: CSVAFRENEQFF
size: few; D: NA; J: TRBJ2-7; V: TRBV20-1; DNA: TGCAGTGCTAGAGCCCTTTACGAGCAGTACTTC; CDR3: CSARALYEQYF
size: few; D: NA; J: TRBJ2-6; V: TRBV3-1; DNA: TGTGCCAGCAGCCAAGTTATGACCCAGGGCTCTGGGGCCAACGTCCTGACTTTC; CDR3: CASSQVMTQGSGANVLTF
size: few; D: TRBD2; J: TRBJ2-6; V: TRBV11-1; DNA: TGTGCCAGCAGCCTCCAGGGACTACTACGCTCTGGGGCCAACGTCCTGACTTTC; CDR3: CASSLQGLLRSGANVLTF
size: NA; D: NA; J: TRBJ2-5; V: TRBV7-2; DNA: TGTGCCGTTCGGCGGCAGGGAGAAGAGACCCAGTACTTC; CDR3: CAVRRQGEETQYF
size: NA; D: TRBD1; J: TRBJ1-5; V: TRBV5-1; DNA: TGCGCCAGCAGCCCCGGGACAGCCATCAATCAGCCCCAGCATTTT; CDR3: CASSPGTAINQPQHF
size: NA; D: NA; J: TRBJ2-5; V: TRBV12-5; DNA: TGTGCTAGTGCCCTCCTGGAGACCCAGTACTTC; CDR3: CASALLETQYF
size: few; D: TRBD2; J: TRBJ2-1; V: TRBV20-1; DNA: TGCAGTGCTATCGAGCGGGAGTTCGATGAGCAGTTCTTC; CDR3: CSAIEREFDEQFF
size: few; D: TRBD2; J: TRBJ2-7; V: TRBV6-2/TRBV6-3; DNA: TGTGCCAGCAGTTTGCCGGGACTAGTTGCCTACGAGCAGTACTTC; CDR3: CASSLPGLVAYEQYF
size: few; D: TRBD1; J: TRBJ2-2; V: TRBV3-1; DNA: TGTGCCAGCAGCCAACCGACAGGGGTTCACGGGGAGCTGTTTTTT; CDR3: CASSQPTGVHGELFF
size: NA; D: NA; J: TRBJ2-1; V: TRBV5-1; DNA: TGCGCCAGCAGCTTGGCCCAGGATGAGCAGTTCTTC; CDR3: CASSLAQDEQFF
size: once; D: TRBD2; J: TRBJ2-5; V: TRBV5-1; DNA: TGCGCCAGCAGCTCCTGGGAGGCGGGCGCTAGCGGAGACAAAGAGACCCAGTACTTC; CDR3: CASSSWEAGASGDKETQYF
size: NA; D: NA; J: TRBJ1-4; V: TRBV24-1; DNA: TGTGCCACCAGTGATATTGGCGGTGAAAAACTGTTTTTT; CDR3: CATSDIGGEKLFF
size: NA; D: NA; J: TRBJ2-1; V: TRBV24-1; DNA: TGTGCCACCACCTCTAGCTACGGTTCGAATGAGCAGTTCTTC; CDR3: CATTSSYGSNEQFF
size: NA; D: NA; J: TRBJ1-4; V: TRBV6-1; DNA: TGTGCCAGCAGATCCGGGACAAGCAATGAAAAACTGTTTTTT; CDR3: CASRSGTSNEKLFF
size: NA; D: NA; J: TRBJ2-7; V: TRBV7-8; DNA: TGTGCCAGCAGCACAGCGGTAGGGGCCTACGAGCAGTACTTC; CDR3: CASSTAVGAYEQYF
size: few; D: NA; J: TRBJ1-1; V: TRBV13; DNA: TGTGCCAGCAGCTTAGGCGGCGCCCAGGGATACGCTGAAGCTTTCTTT; CDR3: CASSLGGAQGYAEAFF
size: once; D: NA; J: TRBJ2-3; V: TRBV7-8; DNA: TGTGCCAGCAGCTCGGGACTGAGTCGGGATACGCAGTATTTT; CDR3: CASSSGLSRDTQYF
size: few; D: TRBD1; J: TRBJ1-4; V: TRBV15; DNA: TGTGCCACCAGCAGACCCGGGACAGGGGCAGAAAAACTGTTTTTT; CDR3: CATSRPGTGAEKLFF
size: few; D: TRBD2; J: TRBJ2-2; V: TRBV27; DNA: TGTGCCAGCAGTTTCGTTGGGGGGACTAGCGGTTCCGGGGAGCTGTTTTTT; CDR3: CASSFVGGTSGSGELFF
size: few; D: NA; J: TRBJ2-4; V: TRBV4-1; DNA: TGCGCCAGCAGCCAAGGGTTACAGGAAAACATTCAGTACTTC; CDR3: CASSQGLQENIQYF
size: few; D: TRBD2; J: TRBJ2-1; V: TRBV12-3/TRBV12-4; DNA: TGTGCCAGCACCCCCGGGACTAGCGGGGGGACTTACAATGAGCAGTTCTTC; CDR3: CASTPGTSGGTYNEQFF
size: NA; D: TRBD2; J: TRBJ2-2; V: TRBV11-1; DNA: TGTGCCAGCAGCTTAGAAGGACTAGCGCAGTCCTCAGCGACCAACACCGGGGAGCTGTTTTTT; CDR3: CASSLEGLAQSSATNTGELFF
size: few; D: TRBD1; J: TRBJ1-4; V: TRBV2; DNA: TGTGCCAGCACCAGACAGGGGGTCAATGAAAAACTGTTTTTT; CDR3: CASTRQGVNEKLFF
size: few; D: NA; J: TRBJ2-3; V: TRBV9; DNA: TGTGCCAGCAGCGCCTCGTACCTCCTGAGGGATACGCAGTATTTT; CDR3: CASSASYLLRDTQYF
size: many; D: TRBD1; J: TRBJ1-1; V: TRBV5-1; DNA: TGCGCCAGCAGCAAACTCGGACAGGGCGATGAAGCTTTCTTT; CDR3: CASSKLGQGDEAFF
size: many; D: NA; J: TRBJ1-2; V: TRBV2; DNA: TGTGCCAGCAGTGAATTGAATACCCTGGGTGGCTACACCTTC; CDR3: CASSELNTLGGYTF
size: NA; D: TRBD2; J: TRBJ2-5; V: TRBV2; DNA: TGTGCCAGCAGTGCCGGGACTAGCGGGAGGGCCTGGGAGACCCAGTACTTC; CDR3: CASSAGTSGRAWETQYF
size: NA; D: NA; J: TRBJ2-7; V: TRBV11-3; DNA: TGTGCCAGCAGCTTACGAGACTCCAGCTCCTACGAGCAGTACTTC; CDR3: CASSLRDSSSYEQYF
size: NA; D: TRBD2; J: TRBJ2-3; V: TRBV14; DNA: TGTGCCAGCAGCCGAGGGGCTAGCGGGAGAATCGGCGCAGATACGCAGTATTTT; CDR3: CASSRGASGRIGADTQYF
size: NA; D: NA; J: TRBJ2-3; V: TRBV5-5; DNA: TGTGCCAGCAGCTTGGAGAGGAACACAGATACGCAGTATTTT; CDR3: CASSLERNTDTQYF
size: NA; D: NA; J: TRBJ1-2; V: TRBV14; DNA: TGTGCCAGCAGCCAAGTTAGGTCCGGCTACACCTTC; CDR3: CASSQVRSGYTF
size: few; D: NA; J: TRBJ2-7; V: TRBV7-2; DNA: TGTGCCATCCGACAGATAGTCTCCTACGAGCAGTACTTC; CDR3: CAIRQIVSYEQYF
size: NA; D: NA; J: TRBJ1-6; V: TRBV20-1; DNA: TGCAGTGCTAGGTCGAGCTCCTATAATTCACCCCTCCACTTT; CDR3: CSARSSSYNSPLHF
size: NA; D: NA; J: TRBJ1-5; V: TRBV5-1; DNA: TGCGCCAGCAGTCTAGGGACGGATAGCAATCAGCCCCAGCATTTT; CDR3: CASSLGTDSNQPQHF
size: NA; D: NA; J: TRBJ2-5; V: TRBV14; DNA: TGTGCCAGCAGCCAACGGTCTGCTTCAGGGTTTAGTGAGACCCAGTACTTC; CDR3: CASSQRSASGFSETQYF
size: few; D: TRBD1; J: TRBJ2-7; V: TRBV5-1; DNA: TGCGCCAGCAGCTTGGGTGTGACAGGGATACACGAGCAGTACTTC; CDR3: CASSLGVTGIHEQYF
size: few; D: NA; J: TRBJ2-5; V: TRBV24-1; DNA: TGTGCCACCAGTGACCCCGGAAGGGAAGAGACCCAGTACTTC; CDR3: CATSDPGREETQYF